This TCR beta chain stems from a study of STAT5B mutations in CD4+ large granular lymphocyte leukemia. Generated by immunoSEQ multiplex PCR, the TCRdb table keeps only in-frame clones and is missing some. The sample consists of about 19,000 clones, about 81% of them appearing once. This CDR3 spans 13 amino acids. The J segment lost 7 bases and the V segment lost 2 bases, leaving 2 bases of the junction unmatched. The germline CDR1 and CDR2 sequences are SGHNT and YYREEE (reference sequence). The chain carries TRBV5-4 and TRBJ2-2; 7 nucleotides align to TRBD1. The sequence derives from a human donor in good health. The source material was CD4+ T cells from blood buffy coats. Here the CDR3 DNA reads TGTGCCAGCAGCTTTGGACAGGTCGGGGAGCTGTTTTTT. It translates to CASSFGQVGELFF.